A selection of T cell receptor beta chains follows, all from one sample in a study of cytomegalovirus exposure and HLA in healthy donors. Method: immunoSEQ multiplex PCR; TCRdb's copy keeps in-frame clones and lacks some. The profile shows approximately 140,000 clones, over 80% of them singletons. Sample: PBMCs. The receptors originated from a boy younger than 18 in good health and CMV-seronegative. The conserved cysteine and the conserved F or W are not part of the CDR3 here. The order of the fields is V gene, J gene, CDR3 protein.

>TRBV27|TRBJ1-1
ASSVGWGEDTEAF
>TRBV7-2|TRBJ2-3
ASSLRASGSSTDTQY
>TRBV4-1|TRBJ2-3
ASSQTAVTSGRSTDTQY
>TRBV4-2|TRBJ2-5
ASSPELAGGGETQY
>TRBV27|TRBJ2-1
ASPTNFYNEQF
>TRBV7-2|TRBJ2-7
ASSRTRSGGYEQY
>TRBV5-1|TRBJ2-7
ASSSETSGRGEQY
>TRBV4-3|TRBJ1-4
ASSHEPTGGNEKLF
>TRBV10-3|TRBJ1-2
AGRTGGFDGYT
>TRBV6-5|TRBJ2-1
ASSYAGESNEQF
>TRBV30|TRBJ1-2
AWKGGSYGYT
>TRBV7-2|TRBJ1-1
ASSLRQGLGEAF
>TRBV28|TRBJ2-2
ASSPPGLAGGDGTGELF
>TRBV4-2|TRBJ2-7
ASSQSGMERGAYEQY
>TRBV23-1|TRBJ1-5
ASPDGSGSNQPQH
>TRBV7-9|TRBJ2-5
ASSFGGRETQY
>TRBV18|TRBJ1-2
ASSPTEWGANYGYT
>TRBV11-3|TRBJ2-7
ASSLDGTSGSYEQY
>TRBV6-5|TRBJ2-3
ASRRQDTQY
>TRBV19|TRBJ1-5
ASSITWSGQPQH
>TRBV4-1|TRBJ1-2
ASSQGDSTNYGYT
>TRBV7-2|TRBJ2-4
ASSLELAKNIQY
>TRBV29-1|TRBJ2-7
SVREGRGYEQY
>TRBV4-1|TRBJ1-5
ASSQGGRQPQH
>TRBV6-5|TRBJ1-1
ASSYSSGRLNTEAF
>TRBV7-9|TRBJ1-2
ASSSQGL
>TRBV11-3|TRBJ2-7
ASSRGTAAYEQY
>TRBV7-2|TRBJ2-2
ASSLASGNTGELF